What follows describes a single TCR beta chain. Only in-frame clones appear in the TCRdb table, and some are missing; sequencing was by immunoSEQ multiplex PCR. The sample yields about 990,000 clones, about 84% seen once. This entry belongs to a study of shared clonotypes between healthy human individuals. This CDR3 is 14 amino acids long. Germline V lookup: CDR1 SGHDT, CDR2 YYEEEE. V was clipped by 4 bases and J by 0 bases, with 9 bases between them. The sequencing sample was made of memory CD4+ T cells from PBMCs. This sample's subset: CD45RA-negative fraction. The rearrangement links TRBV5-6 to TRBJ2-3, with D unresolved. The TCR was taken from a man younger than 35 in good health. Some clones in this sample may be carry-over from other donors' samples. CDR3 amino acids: CASSGLRSTDTQYF. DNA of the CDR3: TGTGCCAGCAGCGGATTAAGAAGCACAGATACGCAGTATTTT.